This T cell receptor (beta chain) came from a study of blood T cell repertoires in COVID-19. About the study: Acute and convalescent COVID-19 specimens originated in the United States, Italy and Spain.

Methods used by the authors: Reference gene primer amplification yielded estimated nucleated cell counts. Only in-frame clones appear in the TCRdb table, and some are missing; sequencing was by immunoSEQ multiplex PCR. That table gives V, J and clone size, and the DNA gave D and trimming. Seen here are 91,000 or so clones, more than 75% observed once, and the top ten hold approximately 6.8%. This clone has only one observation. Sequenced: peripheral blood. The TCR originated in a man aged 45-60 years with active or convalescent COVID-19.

The CDR3 is CSALTGLETQYF. The CDR3 DNA reads as TGCAGCGCCTTGACAGGGTTGGAGACCCAGTACTTC. This chain uses TRBV29-1 with TRBJ2-5, with 7 bases fitting TRBD1. The CDR3 loop spans 12 amino acids. V was pared by 7 bases and J by 5 bases, with 7 bases of the junction left unmatched. Per the germline V gene, CDR1 is SQVTM and CDR2 is ANQGSEA.